Given below is one T cell receptor beta chain in context. Antigen unknown. The data belong to a study of cytomegalovirus exposure and HLA in healthy donors. These donors, healthy bone marrow donors, were studied. Overall study results and limits: Most CMV-associated TCR beta chains appeared HLA-restricted in a later analysis.

60 Vbeta and 13 Jbeta primers were used in PCR. Assay: immunoSEQ multiplex PCR; the TCRdb copy retains only in-frame clones and omits some. Of 100,000 to 150,000 clones listed, more than 80% are singletons. The CDR3 is 16 amino acids. Trimming took off 4 bases at V and 0 bases at J, with 14 bases between the two ends. The source material was PBMCs. This chain links TRBV5-3 with TRBJ2-1; possibly TRBD2 for D (6 bases). TRBV5-3 has ORF status, its function being uncertain. The receptor's source is a man aged 25-40 years in good health and CMV-seropositive. The CDR3: CARSAGTSSSYNEQFF. CDR3 in DNA: TGTGCCAGAAGCGCCGGGACTTCCAGCTCCTACAATGAGCAGTTCTTC.